Shown below are 23 T cell receptor beta chains from a single sample sequenced in a study of T cell responses to AZD1222 COVID-19 vaccine. Clones were read by immunoSEQ multiplex PCR, and TCRdb kept only the in-frame ones, dropping some. The data hold about 210,000 clones, with about 94% observed a single time. Material: peripheral blood, obtained 28 days after the second dose of the MenACWY control vaccine. The receptors were sampled from an adult who received the MenACWY meningococcal vaccine as a control.

The chain is built from TRBV6-5 and TRBJ2-7; D is perhaps TRBD2 (6 bases). The CDR3 covers 16 residues. Germline V gene lookup returns CDR1 MNHEY and CDR2 SVGAGI. Trimming left V 2 bases short and J 1 base short, with 15 bases between. This CDR3 is CASSYRDGGASYEQYF. The CDR3 DNA reads as TGTGCCAGCAGTTACCGCGACGGCGGGGCATCCTACGAGCAGTACTTC.

V is TRBV2 and J is TRBJ2-7; 9 bases map to TRBD1. CDR1 is SNHLY, CDR2 FYNNEI, per germline. V gave up 8 bases and J gave up 7 bases; unmatched junction bases: 9. CDR3 length: 13 residues. CDR3 sequence (DNA): TGTGCCAGCGGCGGACAGGGGTCGGGAGAGCAGTACTTC. This gives the protein CASGGQGSGEQYF.

V usage is TRBV5-1 and J usage is TRBJ2-3; TRBD2 matches 8 bases. J lost 3 bases, V lost 2 bases, and 5 bases had no gene match. CDR1 is SGHRS and CDR2 is YFSETQ in the germline V gene. This CDR3 is built from 15 residues. CDR3 DNA: TGCGCCAGCAGCTTCCCTTCGGGAGGGACAGATACGCAGTATTTT. It encodes CASSFPSGGTDTQYF.

The chain uses TRBV4-3 and TRBJ1-6, with TRBD1 identical over 7 bases. The CDR3 totals 15 residues. After removal of 0 bases from V and 6 bases from J, the junction contained 2 bases not matched to a gene. Per germline, CDR1 LGHNA and CDR2 YSLEER. The CDR3 here is CASSQEPGGNSPLHF. For the CDR3, the DNA is TGCGCCAGCAGCCAAGAACCAGGGGGTAATTCACCCCTCCACTTT.

This chain uses TRBV6-5 with TRBJ1-2, with D perhaps matching TRBD1 (6 bases). Germline V gene data show CDR1 as MNHEY and CDR2 as SVGAGI. The CDR3 loop spans 14 amino acids. Trimming took 3 bases from V and 7 from J, leaving 15 bases between them. The CDR3 protein is CASSYRGGQGGYTF. CDR3 bases: TGTGCCAGCAGTTATCGGGGGGGGCAGGGTGGCTACACCTTC.

This chain joins TRBV15 and TRBJ1-1, with a weak D call TRBD1 (6 bases). The CDR3 length is 14 residues. CDR1 and CDR2 from the germline V gene are LNHNV and YYDKDF (reference sequence). V lost 9 bases, J lost 4 bases, and 18 bases lay in between. The CDR3: CATSYREQLTEAFF. CDR3 nucleotide sequence: TGTGCCACGTCCTACAGGGAGCAACTCACTGAAGCTTTCTTT.

V and J are TRBV11-2 and TRBJ2-3, with 7 bases matching TRBD1. Trimming at V came to 3 bases and at J to 3 bases, leaving 9 bases not matched to a gene. Germline CDR1 is SGHAT and CDR2 is FQNNGV. The CDR3 covers 16 residues. The CDR3 coding sequence is TGTGCCAGCAGCTTCAACACAGGGGTGGAAACAGATACGCAGTATTTT. It codes for CASSFNTGVETDTQYF.

The rearrangement uses TRBV19 and TRBJ1-1, with 7 bases lining up with TRBD1. The germline V gene has CDR1 LNHDA and CDR2 SQIVND (reference sequence). The CDR3 length is 14 residues. Trimming cost V 6 bases and J 4 bases; bases outside gene matches: 8. CDR3 sequence reads: CASSPTGSSTEAFF. The CDR3 DNA is TGTGCCAGTAGCCCGACAGGGTCCTCCACTGAAGCTTTCTTT.

This sequence joins TRBV14 and TRBJ2-5; a weak D match, TRBD1 (5 bases). CDR3 length: 13 residues. Trimming removed 1 base at V and 4 bases at J, with 7 bases between. The germline CDR1 and CDR2 sequences are SGHDN and FVKESK. DNA for the CDR3: TGTGCCAGCAGCCAAGGGACAACAGAGACCCAGTACTTC. This sequence encodes CASSQGTTETQYF.

The rearrangement links TRBV7-2 to TRBJ2-1; possibly TRBD1 or TRBD2 for D (7 bases each). Trimming stripped 2 bases from V and 10 bases from J, with 18 bases between. The CDR3 loop spans 15 amino acids. Germline CDR1 and CDR2: SGHTA and FQGNSA. CDR3 region: CASSLKAGGAWEQFF. For the CDR3, the DNA is TGTGCCAGCAGCTTAAAGGCAGGGGGGGCCTGGGAGCAGTTCTTC. Filled out from reference TRBV7-2 and TRBJ2-1, the complete variable domain reads GAGVSQSPSNKVTEKGKDVELRCDPISGHTALYWYRQSLGQGLEFLIYFQGNSAPDKSGLPSDRFSAERTGGSVSTLTIQRTQQEDSAVYLCASSLKAGGAWEQFFGPGTRLTVL.

The chain combines TRBV6-5 with TRBJ1-5, with 10 bases lining up with TRBD1. This CDR3 contains 14 residues. The V segment lost 6 bases and the J segment 7 bases; nucleotides outside the gene matches: 6. The V gene's germline CDR1 is MNHEY and CDR2 SVGAGI. The chain's CDR3 is CASRGTGAEQPQHF. The DNA for the CDR3 is TGTGCCAGCAGAGGGACAGGGGCGGAACAGCCCCAGCATTTT.

This chain uses TRBV5-4 with TRBJ2-1, with D maybe TRBD2 (5 bases). CDR1 and CDR2 from the germline V gene are SGHNT and YYREEE (reference sequence). The CDR3 has 14 residues. Trimming removed 4 bases at V and 6 bases at J, with 14 bases between. CDR3 residues: CASSPDGVLNEQFF. CDR3 nucleotides: TGTGCCAGCAGCCCAGACGGGGTACTCAATGAGCAGTTCTTC.

The rearrangement links TRBV6-1 to TRBJ1-1; the D gene is possibly TRBD1 (5 bases). Germline V gene lookup returns CDR1 MNHNS and CDR2 SASEGT. The CDR3 has 15 residues. Trimming pared 0 bases from V and 8 bases from J, leaving 16 bases between. The CDR3 DNA sequence: TGTGCCAGCAGTGAAGCGCGGGGGAGACACGGAGAAGCTTTCTTT. As protein: CASSEARGRHGEAFF.

The J gene is TRBJ1-2, the V gene TRBV7-9, with D unclear. CDR1 and CDR2 (germline): SEHNR, FQNEAQ (reference sequence). Between the trimmed V and J ends, which lost 2 bases and 4 bases, there was a span of 14 bases. This CDR3 is built from 15 residues. CDR3 sequence reads: CASSLNAQPGYGYTF. In DNA, the CDR3 is TGTGCCAGCAGCTTAAATGCACAGCCGGGCTATGGCTACACCTTC.

This rearrangement joins TRBV3-1 (or the pseudogene TRBV3-2) to TRBJ1-2; 7 bases map to TRBD1. Germline V gene sequence: CDR1 LGHDT, CDR2 YNNKEL (reference sequence). This CDR3 spans 14 amino acids. The trim removed 2 bases at V and 4 bases at J, leaving 4 bases unmatched. CDR3 in DNA: TGTGCCAGCAGCCAAACAGGGGTGACCTATGGCTACACCTTC. It codes for CASSQTGVTYGYTF.

This clone has a single count. The chain links TRBV11-3 to TRBJ1-1; D is possibly TRBD1 (6 bases). With 7 bases removed from V and 9 bases from J, the gap between germline ends came to 15 bases. This CDR3 is 12 amino acids long. Germline V gives CDR1 SGHNT, CDR2 YENEEA. CDR3 protein: CASTLVTGKAFF. The CDR3, as DNA: TGTGCCAGCACCCTAGTGACAGGAAAAGCTTTCTTT.

This chain uses TRBV2 with TRBJ2-7; 7 positions match TRBD2. J gave up 1 base and V 4 bases, and 1 base lay outside the gene matches. This CDR3 comprises 13 residues. Germline V gene sequence: CDR1 SNHLY, CDR2 FYNNEI. CDR3 amino acids: CASSVRESYEQYF. The CDR3 coding sequence is TGTGCCAGCAGTGTGCGGGAGTCCTACGAGCAGTACTTC.

The chain has TRBV5-1 and TRBJ2-7; maybe TRBD2 (6 bases). Trimming cost V 3 bases and J 3 bases, with 19 bases left between them. The CDR3 covers 16 residues. Germline-derived CDR1 and CDR2 are SGHRS and YFSETQ. CDR3 in DNA: TGCGCCAGCAGCTCAGGCACCGGGACTGCCTTCTACGAGCAGTACTTC. This sequence encodes CASSSGTGTAFYEQYF.

The chain carries TRBV28 and TRBJ2-5, with TRBD1 matching over 9 bases. Germline V CDR1 and CDR2: MDHEN, SYDVKM. V lost 6 bases to trimming and J lost 4 bases; unmatched junction nucleotides: 9. The CDR3 totals 15 residues. CDR3: CASSTGTGRLETQYF. In nucleotides, the CDR3 is TGTGCCAGCAGCACCGGGACAGGGAGGCTAGAGACCCAGTACTTC.

The V gene is TRBV19, the J gene TRBJ1-3; 10 bases line up with TRBD1. The CDR3 covers 16 residues. With V trimmed by 5 bases and J by 1 base, 5 bases remained unmatched. Looked up from germline, CDR1 is LNHDA and CDR2 is SQIVND (reference sequence). CDR3 sequence: CASSDPGQGSGNTIYF. The CDR3 DNA is TGTGCCAGTAGTGACCCGGGACAGGGGTCTGGAAACACCATATATTTT. Full variable domain (outside the CDR3, taken from reference TRBV19 and TRBJ1-3): DGGITQSPKYLFRKEGQNVTLSCEQNLNHDAMYWYRQDPGQGLRLIYYSQIVNDFQKGDIAEGYSVSREKKESFPLTVTSAQKNPTAFYLCASSDPGQGSGNTIYFGEGSWLTVV.

The chain carries TRBV28 and TRBJ2-7, with D maybe TRBD1 (6 bases). V lost 3 bases and J lost 2, with 11 bases in between. The CDR3 loop spans 14 amino acids. CDR1 is MDHEN and CDR2 is SYDVKM in the germline V gene. The CDR3 DNA sequence: TGTGCCAGCAGTTTCAGGGGCCCGGCCTACGAGCAGTACTTC. Protein sequence: CASSFRGPAYEQYF.

The rearrangement joins TRBV7-9 to TRBJ2-7; D unresolved. Germline assignment: CDR1 SEHNR and CDR2 FQNEAQ (reference sequence). The CDR3 length is 14 residues. V shed 3 bases and J shed 6 bases, with 15 bases lying between them. CDR3 region: CASSFGRPPGEQYF. CDR3 sequence (DNA): TGTGCCAGCAGCTTCGGACGACCCCCCGGCGAGCAGTACTTC. Filled out from reference TRBV7-9 and TRBJ2-7, the complete variable domain reads DTGVSQNPRHKITKRGQNVTFRCDPISEHNRLYWYRQTLGQGPEFLTYFQNEAQLEKSRLLSDRFSAERPKGSFSTLEIQRTEQGDSAMYLCASSFGRPPGEQYFGPGTRLTVT.

The chain is built from TRBV6-2 or TRBV6-3 and TRBJ1-1; D remains unclear. V was pared by 2 bases and J by 4 bases, with 14 bases between. The CDR3 runs 15 residues. CDR1 is MNHEY and CDR2 is SVGEGT in the germline V gene. CDR3 nucleotide sequence: TGTGCCAGCAGTTACGAGGGTCTGGCATTCACTGAAGCTTTCTTT. Its translation: CASSYEGLAFTEAFF.